The rows below give T cell receptor beta chains drawn from one sample of a study of post-analysis software for immune sequencing data. TCRdb called the PCR reads again in MiXCR, with one record for every CDR3 protein. The table shows about 820,000 distinct CDR3 sequences, with roughly 58% occurring only once. Input material: blood. These receptors all stem from a girl between 5 and 17 years old with multiple sclerosis. The CDR3 runs from the conserved cysteine through the conserved F or W. D genes are given only for firm matches. Only part of the rows carry a size: once, few, many, or a class if the clone is expanded.

CDR3	DNA	D	J	V	size
CASSRRGASGMVADTQYF	TGTGCCAGCAGCCGCCGGGGCGCTAGCGGGATGGTAGCAGATACGCAGTATTTT	TRBD2	TRBJ2-3	TRBV7-9	NA
CASSFDSGLEAFF	TGTGCCAGCAGCTTCGATTCGGGACTCGAAGCTTTCTTT	NA	TRBJ1-1	TRBV7-2	NA
CACSLAGVTYEQYF	TGTGCCTGCAGCTTAGCGGGAGTAACGTACGAGCAGTACTTC	TRBD2	TRBJ2-7	TRBV7-2	NA
CASGRSGLQRIEQFF	TGTGCCAGCGGGAGGTCGGGACTACAGCGGATCGAGCAGTTCTTC	TRBD2	TRBJ2-1	TRBV7-2	few
CASSQGLSSTDTQYF	TGCGCCAGCAGCCAAGGCCTATCCAGCACAGATACGCAGTATTTT	NA	TRBJ2-3	TRBV4-1	few
CASSPPGHFSSGANVLTF	TGTGCCAGCAGTCCACCGGGGCACTTTAGCTCTGGGGCCAACGTCCTGACTTTC	NA	TRBJ2-6	TRBV28	NA
CASSLNEGFGAPYEQYF	TGCGCCAGCAGCCTTAATGAGGGGTTCGGGGCCCCCTACGAGCAGTACTTC	NA	TRBJ2-7	TRBV4-1	NA
CASSLGDREGKNIQYF	TGCGCCAGCAGCTTGGGGGACAGGGAGGGCAAAAACATTCAGTACTTC	TRBD1	TRBJ2-4	TRBV5-1	once
CSTGPNTEAFF	TGCAGTACAGGACCGAACACTGAAGCTTTCTTT	NA	TRBJ1-1	TRBV20-1	NA
CSVGQGRNEQYF	TGCAGCGTTGGACAGGGGAGGAACGAGCAGTACTTC	TRBD1	TRBJ2-7	TRBV29-1	NA
CASSLAPSGRARAYEQYF	TGTGCCAGCAGCTTAGCCCCTAGCGGGAGGGCCCGAGCCTACGAGCAGTACTTC	TRBD2	TRBJ2-7	TRBV11-2	few
CASGAHDNSPLHF	TGTGCCAGCGGCGCTCACGATAATTCACCCCTCCACTTT	NA	TRBJ1-6	TRBV3-1	few
CASSLGQGIHYEQYF	TGCGCCAGCAGCTTGGGACAGGGGATCCACTACGAGCAGTACTTC	TRBD1	TRBJ2-7	TRBV5-1	NA
CSAISGRAIIDEQFF	TGCAGTGCTATAAGCGGGAGGGCCATAATCGATGAGCAGTTCTTC	TRBD2	TRBJ2-1	TRBV20-1	NA
CASSPRQGASYGYTF	TGTGCCAGCTCACCCCGACAGGGGGCCAGCTATGGCTACACCTTC	TRBD1	TRBJ1-2	TRBV18	few
CASSYRLPGQGAYEQFF	TGTGCCAGCAGTTACCGCCTTCCGGGACAGGGGGCCTATGAGCAGTTCTTC	TRBD1	TRBJ2-1	TRBV6-6	NA
CASRITATVGYTF	TGTGCCAGCAGAATAACCGCGACCGTTGGCTACACCTTC	NA	TRBJ1-2	TRBV28	NA
CASSLALDRGPETQYF	TGTGCCAGCAGTTTAGCGCTGGATAGGGGACCGGAGACCCAGTACTTC	NA	TRBJ2-5	TRBV12-3/TRBV12-4	NA
CAISETSGGSEQFF	TGTGCCATCAGTGAAACTAGCGGGGGTAGTGAGCAGTTCTTC	TRBD2	TRBJ2-1	TRBV10-3	few
CSVEGLTGTGSYNEQFF	TGCAGCGTTGAAGGCCTTACCGGGACAGGTTCCTACAATGAGCAGTTCTTC	TRBD1	TRBJ2-1	TRBV29-1	few
CASSFPVWTSGEDETQYF	TGTGCCAGCAGCTTTCCCGTCTGGACTAGCGGGGAGGATGAGACCCAGTACTTC	TRBD2	TRBJ2-5	TRBV7-3	once
CASSLARPLRQQNTEAFF	TGTGCCAGCAGTTTAGCTCGACCCTTGAGGCAGCAGAACACTGAAGCTTTCTTT	NA	TRBJ1-1	TRBV12-3/TRBV12-4	once
CSARSSRASPDNTEAFF	TGCAGTGCTAGATCCTCCCGTGCTAGTCCGGACAACACTGAAGCTTTCTTT	NA	TRBJ1-1	TRBV20-1	NA
CASSLPAGGPLSYEQYF	TGTGCCAGCAGTCTCCCTGCGGGAGGGCCCCTGTCCTACGAGCAGTACTTC	TRBD2	TRBJ2-7	TRBV12-3/TRBV12-4	few
CASSTVTGGNTGELFF	TGTGCCAGCAGCACAGTTACAGGGGGGAACACCGGGGAGCTGTTTTTT	TRBD1	TRBJ2-2	TRBV7-9	few
CSVTTAYGYTF	TGCAGCGTGACGACAGCCTATGGCTACACCTTC	NA	TRBJ1-2	TRBV29-1	NA
CASSQTIRQHNEQFF	TGTGCCAGCAGCCAGACTATAAGGCAACACAATGAGCAGTTCTTC	NA	TRBJ2-1	TRBV7-3	NA
CASSILGGKSSYNEQFF	TGTGCCAGTAGTATCCTCGGGGGGAAAAGCTCCTACAATGAGCAGTTCTTC	TRBD2	TRBJ2-1	TRBV19	NA
CASSPFWDRAIQETQYF	TGTGCCAGCAGTCCCTTTTGGGACAGAGCGATTCAAGAGACCCAGTACTTC	TRBD1	TRBJ2-5	TRBV6-6	NA
CSARDIANYGYTF	TGCAGTGCTAGAGACATAGCTAACTATGGCTACACCTTC	NA	TRBJ1-2	TRBV20-1	once
CSARTTSGENEQFF	TGCAGTGCTAGGACGACTAGCGGGGAGAATGAGCAGTTCTTC	TRBD2	TRBJ2-1	TRBV20-1	few
CAISEIHNEQFF	TGTGCCATCAGTGAGATCCACAATGAGCAGTTCTTC	NA	TRBJ2-1	TRBV10-3	NA